This T cell receptor (beta chain) was retrieved from a study of T-cell reconstitution after alpha-beta-depleted transplantation in children. The CDR3 has 13 residues. V was trimmed by 7 bases and J by 10 bases, leaving 19 bases between them. Per the germline V gene, CDR1 is WNHNN and CDR2 is SYGVQD (reference sequence). Unique molecular identifiers were incorporated during preparation of the TCRbeta library. Using its own MiXCR run on the PCR reads, TCRdb lists one record per CDR3 protein. The data contain a few hundred thousand distinct CDR3 sequences, approximately 10% of them singletons. The specimen was PBMCs from the stem cell graft donor, collected from the stem cell graft. This chain uses TRBV10-1 with TRBJ1-1; D is unclear. The receptor was isolated from a human donor who donated a stem cell graft to a child with acute lymphoblastic leukemia. DNA for the CDR3: TGCGCCAGCACCGAGGACGGTGGGTTTGGAGCTTTCTTT. Translation gives CASTEDGGFGAFF.